This TCR beta chain was captured by sequencing in a study of human T cells and chemical hapten exposure. Germline CDR1 reads SGDLS; CDR2 reads YYNGEE. Trimming took 0 bases from V and 7 from J; bases not matched to a gene: 3. CDR3 length equals 13 residues. What the library attached to individual cDNA molecules were unique molecular identifiers. TCRdb processed the RACE reads anew with MiXCR; each CDR3 protein has one entry. The data show some 78,000 distinct CDR3 sequences, over 8.5% seen once. Study conclusions and caveats: Following DPC sensitization, TCRs present above 1 in 1000 frequency showed no change.

This clonotype was picked up a small number of times. Antigen: not known. Time point noted: healthy volunteer bleed at 6 weeks. Extraction of total RNA was performed on unfractionated whole blood. The origin of this receptor is a male donor in good health. Some clones in this sample may be carry-over from other donors' samples. Sequenced material: whole blood. The chain is built from TRBV9 and TRBJ2-7; 8 bases agree with TRBD2. The CDR3 coding sequence is TGTGCCAGCAGCGTAGTAACGGGGGGGGAGCAGTACTTC. The encoded protein is CASSVVTGGEQYF.